These T cell receptor beta chains were read from a single sample in a study of blood T cell repertoires in COVID-19. Clones were sequenced by immunoSEQ multiplex PCR, and TCRdb holds only the in-frame ones, with some missing. Here the sample spans about 250,000 clones, roughly nine tenths being singletons. Sequencing used peripheral blood. The receptor source for this set is a man aged 18 to 35 with active or convalescent COVID-19. The conserved cysteine and the conserved F or W are not part of the CDR3 here.

cdr3_aa j_call v_call
ASTSLESYEQY TRBJ2-7 TRBV6-5
ASSSQREKLRNTQY TRBJ2-3 TRBV11-2
ASSPLGQGDTGELF TRBJ2-2 TRBV18
ASSSPRQGDEKLF TRBJ1-4 TRBV11-2
ATRDTGASPLH TRBJ1-6 TRBV27
ASSYDRGVFGYT TRBJ1-2 TRBV6-5
ASSSALGQGNYGYT TRBJ1-2 TRBV11-1
ASTPRRANEKLF TRBJ1-4 TRBV5-8
ASSLERGRTDTQY TRBJ2-3 TRBV5-4
ATSRDQGVSETQY TRBJ2-5 TRBV15